The 26 T cell receptor beta chains listed next were all sequenced from one sample in a study of blood T cell repertoires in COVID-19. Assay used: immunoSEQ multiplex PCR; TCRdb lists only in-frame clones, some missing. This sample has fewer than 350,000 clones, with roughly 90% found just once. The sample comprised PBMCs or T cells enriched from blood (not recorded which). The receptors stem from a woman aged 40 to 50 who had recovered from COVID-19.

This chain uses TRBV12-3 or TRBV12-4 with TRBJ1-1; D uncertain. The CDR3 sequence is 11 residues long. V gave up 7 bases and J gave up 8 bases, with 11 bases separating them. The CDR3 sequence is CASTNIAEAFF. For the CDR3, the DNA is TGTGCCAGCACCAACATAGCCGAAGCTTTCTTT.

This rearrangement joins TRBV15 to TRBJ2-6, with D perhaps matching TRBD2 (5 bases). The germline gives CDR1 LNHNV, CDR2 YYDKDF (reference sequence). Trimming removed 0 bases at V and 4 bases at J, with 7 bases between. The CDR3 loop spans 15 amino acids. The CDR3 nucleotides read TGTGCCACCAGCAGAGATTCGGGAGGGGCCAACGTCCTGACTTTC. Protein sequence: CATSRDSGGANVLTF.

The rearrangement joins TRBV5-1 to TRBJ2-7; 10 bases are shared with TRBD2. There are 15 residues in the CDR3. Germline values: CDR1 SGHRS, CDR2 YFSETQ. V trimming: 1 base; J trimming: 2 bases; junction bases outside the gene matches: 3. This CDR3 is CASSLNLAGAYEQYF. CDR3 nucleotide sequence: TGCGCCAGCAGCTTGAATCTAGCGGGAGCCTACGAGCAGTACTTC.

The CDR3 region has the DNA TGTGCCAGCACCTCGGACAGCGTTCGAGAACTGTTTTTT. This translates into CASTSDSVRELFF. This rearrangement joins TRBV2 to TRBJ1-4, with D possibly TRBD1 on 6 matching bases. V lost 7 bases to trimming and J lost 12 bases, with 18 bases between them. This CDR3 is built from 13 residues. Germline assignment: CDR1 SNHLY and CDR2 FYNNEI. Full variable domain (outside the CDR3, taken from reference TRBV2 and TRBJ1-4): EPEVTQTPSHQVTQMGQEVILRCVPISNHLYFYWYRQILGQKVEFLVSFYNNEISEKSEIFDDQFSVERPDGSNFTLKIRSTKLEDSAMYFCASTSDSVRELFFGSGTQLSVL.

This clone showed up just once. The gene calls are TRBV20-1 and TRBJ2-1; 12 nucleotides line up with TRBD2. Per the germline V gene, CDR1 is DFQATT and CDR2 is SNEGSKA (reference sequence). The V gene end was trimmed by 5 bases and the J gene end by 9 bases; junction bases not matched to a gene: 8. The CDR3 is 14 amino acids. This chain's CDR3 is CSAGGLAGRSEQFF. CDR3 nucleotides: TGCAGTGCTGGTGGACTAGCGGGAAGGTCTGAGCAGTTCTTC.

The V gene is TRBV11-3, the J gene TRBJ2-1; TRBD1 aligns across 7 bases. Germline loops: CDR1 SGHNT, CDR2 YENEEA. This CDR3 is built from 16 residues. Losses at the gene ends were 5 bases for V and 8 bases for J; bases not matched to a gene: 15. CDR3 DNA sequence: TGTGCCAGCAGCGAGAGGGACAGTGGGGCGGTCTATGAGCAGTTCTTC. Its protein is CASSERDSGAVYEQFF.

This sequence joins TRBV28 and TRBJ2-1; 8 nucleotides agree with TRBD1. Germline assignment: CDR1 MDHEN and CDR2 SYDVKM. The junction had 6 bases not matched to a gene; V was cut back by 6 bases and J by 2 bases. The CDR3 covers 15 residues. CDR3 protein: CASSPGQVPYNEQFF. CDR3 coding DNA: TGTGCCAGCAGCCCGGGACAGGTGCCCTACAATGAGCAGTTCTTC.

The chain has TRBV30 and TRBJ1-1; 8 bases map to TRBD1. After removal of 5 bases from V and 5 bases from J, the junction contained 1 base not matched to a gene. The germline gives CDR1 GTSNPN, CDR2 SVGIG (reference sequence). The CDR3 is 11 residues long. The CDR3 loop reads CAWQGATEAFF. CDR3 nucleotide sequence: TGTGCCTGGCAGGGGGCAACTGAAGCTTTCTTT. Based on the CDR3 plus reference TRBV30 and TRBJ1-1, the full variable domain is SQTIHQWPATLVQPVGSPLSLECTVEGTSNPNLYWYRQAAGRGLQLLFYSVGIGQISSEVPQNLSASRPQDRQFILSSKKLLLSDSGFYLCAWQGATEAFFGQGTRLTVV.

The rearrangement joins TRBV28 to TRBJ1-1; unclear D gene. The CDR3 is 12 residues long. Germline V gene data show CDR1 as MDHEN and CDR2 as SYDVKM. V was cut by 3 bases and J by 2 bases, with 4 bases left in between. This CDR3 is CASSFFNTEAFF. CDR3 DNA: TGTGCCAGCAGTTTCTTTAACACTGAAGCTTTCTTT.

The chain employs TRBV5-1 and TRBJ1-2, with 7 bases that match TRBD1. V lost 6 bases, J lost 4 bases, and 9 bases stayed unmatched. Germline V gives CDR1 SGHRS, CDR2 YFSETQ. CDR3 length: 14 amino acids. DNA of the CDR3: TGCGCCAGCACCCCCGGGACAGCCCTCTATGGCTACACCTTC. Encoded protein: CASTPGTALYGYTF.

The chain employs TRBV7-9 and TRBJ2-1, with a weak D call TRBD1 (5 bases). The V gene's germline CDR1 is SEHNR and CDR2 FQNEAQ (reference sequence). The V end lost 2 bases, the J end lost 1 base, and 12 bases lay between the germline ends. CDR3 size: 16 residues. The CDR3 DNA is TGTGCCAGCAGCTTAATGGGCAGGGCGTCCTACAATGAGCAGTTCTTC. Translating it yields CASSLMGRASYNEQFF. The variable domain in full, with the rest retrieved from reference TRBV7-9 and TRBJ2-1, is DTGVSQNPRHKITKRGQNVTFRCDPISEHNRLYWYRQTLGQGPEFLTYFQNEAQLEKSRLLSDRFSAERPKGSFSTLEIQRTEQGDSAMYLCASSLMGRASYNEQFFGPGTRLTVL.

The V and J genes are TRBV30 and TRBJ2-3; 10 bases agree with TRBD2. The V and J ends lost 2 bases and 7 bases, in that order; junction bases with no gene match: 12. CDR1 and CDR2 (germline): GTSNPN, SVGIG (reference sequence). The CDR3 length is 16 residues. The CDR3 region is CAWSWASGSPENTQYF. CDR3 nucleotide sequence: TGTGCCTGGAGTTGGGCTAGCGGGAGTCCGGAAAATACGCAGTATTTT.

This clone was counted a single time. The V and J genes are TRBV30 and TRBJ1-1; D remains unclear. The CDR3 is made up of 14 amino acids. Trimming cost V 2 bases and J 3 bases, with 13 bases left between them. CDR1 and CDR2 from the germline V gene are GTSNPN and SVGIG (reference sequence). This chain's CDR3 is CAWSFGWGDTEAFF. The CDR3 region has the DNA TGTGCCTGGAGTTTCGGGTGGGGAGACACTGAAGCTTTCTTT. Full variable domain (rest looked up from reference TRBV30 and TRBJ1-1): SQTIHQWPATLVQPVGSPLSLECTVEGTSNPNLYWYRQAAGRGLQLLFYSVGIGQISSEVPQNLSASRPQDRQFILSSKKLLLSDSGFYLCAWSFGWGDTEAFFGQGTRLTVV.

The chain's CDR3 is CASSPRQADWNTEAFF. For the CDR3, the DNA is TGTGCCAGCTCACCACGACAGGCAGACTGGAACACTGAAGCTTTCTTT. The chain employs TRBV18 and TRBJ1-1; TRBD1 is a possible D gene (6 bases). This CDR3 is built from 16 residues. V lost 1 base and J lost 1, with 13 bases in between. CDR1 and CDR2 (germline): KGHSH, LQKENI. Combining the CDR3 with reference TRBV18 and TRBJ1-1 gives the whole variable domain NAGVMQNPRHLVRRRGQEARLRCSPMKGHSHVYWYRQLPEEGLKFMVYLQKENIIDESGMPKERFSAEFPKEGPSILRIQQVVRGDSAAYFCASSPRQADWNTEAFFGQGTRLTVV.

The V and J genes are TRBV6-4 and TRBJ2-2; TRBD2 matches at 7 bases. V lost 7 bases, J lost 8 bases, and 13 bases stayed unmatched. The CDR3 totals 15 residues. The germline gives CDR1 MRHNA, CDR2 SNTAGT. CDR3: CASKRDLAAPGELFF. Here the CDR3 DNA reads TGTGCCAGCAAACGTGATCTAGCGGCTCCTGGGGAGCTGTTTTTT.

There are a few counts of this clone. This CDR3 is CASSESGSDTGELFF. The DNA of the CDR3 is TGTGCCAGCAGTGAATCCGGGAGTGACACCGGGGAGCTGTTTTTT. The genes are TRBV2 and TRBJ2-2; possible D gene TRBD2, 6 bases. The CDR3 length is 15 residues. The V end was cut by 2 bases, the J end by 3 bases, with 10 bases between. Germline V gene data show CDR1 as SNHLY and CDR2 as FYNNEI.

The genes are TRBV7-9 and TRBJ2-1; D is unclear. Germline V gives CDR1 SEHNR, CDR2 FQNEAQ (reference sequence). CDR3 length: 14 residues. V was cut by 3 bases and J by 1 base, with 7 bases left in between. The CDR3 DNA reads TGTGCCAGCAGCTTTCTACTATCCTACAATGAGCAGTTCTTC. Translation: CASSFLLSYNEQFF.

The genes are TRBV25-1 and TRBJ1-1; 7 bases match TRBD1. The CDR3 spans 13 residues. Trimming removed 4 bases from V and 3 bases from J; junction bases left unmatched: 2. Germline V CDR1 and CDR2: MGHDK, SYGVNS. CDR3: CASSGQGDTEAFF. CDR3 in DNA: TGTGCCAGCAGTGGTCAGGGGGACACTGAAGCTTTCTTT. Together with reference TRBV25-1 and TRBJ1-1, the CDR3 gives the full variable domain: EADIYQTPRYLVIGTGKKITLECSQTMGHDKMYWYQQDPGMELHLIHYSYGVNSTEKGDLSSESTVSRIRTEHFPLTLESARPSHTSQYLCASSGQGDTEAFFGQGTRLTVV.

The chain links TRBV19 to TRBJ2-3, with 14 bases fitting TRBD2. V trimming: 5 bases; J trimming: 5 bases; junction bases outside the gene matches: 15. The length of the CDR3 is 19 residues. Germline CDR1 reads LNHDA; CDR2 reads SQIVND (reference sequence). DNA for the CDR3: TGTGCCAGTAGTGTTCAGACTAGCGGGAGGGCTGTCGGAGAAGATACGCAGTATTTT. It encodes CASSVQTSGRAVGEDTQYF. The full variable domain, its missing parts supplied by reference TRBV19 and TRBJ2-3, is DGGITQSPKYLFRKEGQNVTLSCEQNLNHDAMYWYRQDPGQGLRLIYYSQIVNDFQKGDIAEGYSVSREKKESFPLTVTSAQKNPTAFYLCASSVQTSGRAVGEDTQYFGPGTRLTVL.

This clone is a singleton in its sample. This sequence joins TRBV4-3 and TRBJ2-2; 7 positions agree with TRBD2. The V gene end was trimmed by 0 bases and the J gene end by 6 bases; junction bases not matched to a gene: 10. CDR1 is LGHNA, CDR2 YSLEER, per germline. The CDR3 is 17 residues long. The CDR3 spells CASSQDGDGRMAGELFF. The CDR3 bases are TGCGCCAGCAGCCAAGATGGTGACGGGAGGATGGCCGGGGAGCTGTTTTTT.

This chain links TRBV15 with TRBJ2-5; 9 bases fit TRBD2. CDR3 length: 15 residues. The ends lost 4 bases at V and 1 base at J; junction bases unmatched: 4. In germline, CDR1 is LNHNV, CDR2 YYDKDF (reference sequence). CDR3: CATSKASGAQETQYF. The CDR3 DNA follows: TGTGCCACCAGCAAGGCTAGCGGGGCCCAAGAGACCCAGTACTTC.

The chain combines TRBV29-1 with TRBJ2-7, with D perhaps TRBD1 (6 bases). V was shortened by 4 bases and J by 2 bases, with 12 bases between the two germline ends. Germline CDR1 SQVTM, CDR2 ANQGSEA. The CDR3 has 13 amino acids. The CDR3 bases are TGCAGCGTTGGGCAGACAGGACCCTACGAGCAGTACTTC. Encoded protein: CSVGQTGPYEQYF.

The chain has TRBV5-1 and TRBJ2-3; 7 bases fit TRBD2. The CDR3 totals 16 residues. V dropped 0 bases and J dropped 0; count of bases not matched to a gene: 4. Looked up from germline, CDR1 is SGHRS and CDR2 is YFSETQ. Here the CDR3 reads CASSLEHSGSTDTQYF. CDR3 DNA: TGCGCCAGCAGCTTGGAGCATAGCGGGAGCACAGATACGCAGTATTTT.

The V gene is TRBV12-5, the J gene TRBJ2-3, with a weak D call TRBD2 (5 bases). Deletions cut 4 bases from V and 11 bases from J, with 22 bases between. CDR3 length: 15 residues. The germline V gene has CDR1 LGHNT and CDR2 FRNRAP. The CDR3 spells CASGSPSTVNGGQYF. DNA of the CDR3: TGTGCTAGTGGTTCCCCTTCAACAGTAAATGGAGGGCAGTATTTT.

V and J are TRBV18 and TRBJ2-1; 8 bases agree with TRBD2. The trim removed 7 bases at V and 4 bases at J, leaving 9 bases unmatched. The V gene's germline CDR1 is KGHSH and CDR2 LQKENI. This CDR3 is 15 amino acids long. Here the CDR3 DNA reads TGTGCCAGCTACGGGGGGGCTAGCGGATACAATGAGCAGTTCTTC. The encoded protein is CASYGGASGYNEQFF.

The genes are TRBV5-1 and TRBJ2-7; D perhaps matches TRBD1 (6 bases). CDR1 is SGHRS and CDR2 is YFSETQ in the germline V gene. This CDR3 has 14 amino acids. Between the trimmed V and J ends, which lost 4 bases and 4 bases, there was a span of 15 bases. The CDR3 DNA sequence: TGCGCCAGCAGCACCGGGACACAACTATACGAGCAGTACTTC. Its protein product is CASSTGTQLYEQYF.